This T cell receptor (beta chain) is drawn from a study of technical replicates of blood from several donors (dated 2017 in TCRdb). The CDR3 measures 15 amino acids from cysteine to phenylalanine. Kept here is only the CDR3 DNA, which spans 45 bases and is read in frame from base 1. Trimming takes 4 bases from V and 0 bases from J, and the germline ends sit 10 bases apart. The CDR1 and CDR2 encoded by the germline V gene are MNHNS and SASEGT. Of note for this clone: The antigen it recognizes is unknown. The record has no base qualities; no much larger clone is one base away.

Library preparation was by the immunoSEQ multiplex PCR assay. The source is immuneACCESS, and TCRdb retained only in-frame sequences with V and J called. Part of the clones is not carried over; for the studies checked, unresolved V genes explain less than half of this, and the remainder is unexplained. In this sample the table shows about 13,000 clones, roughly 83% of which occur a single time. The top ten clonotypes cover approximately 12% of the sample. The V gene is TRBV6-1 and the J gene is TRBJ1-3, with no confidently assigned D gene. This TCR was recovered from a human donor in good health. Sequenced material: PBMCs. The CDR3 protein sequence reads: CASSVELYSGNTIYF. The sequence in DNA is TGTGCCAGCAGTGTTGAGCTTTACTCTGGAAACACCATATATTTT.